This T cell receptor beta chain was identified in a study of cytomegalovirus exposure and HLA in healthy donors. For the study at large: The use of the same platform for the 95 to 150 validation repertoires and the roughly 670 first-cohort repertoires was reported by a later analysis.

Germline CDR1 is GTSNPN and CDR2 is SVGIG (reference sequence). J gave up 12 bases and V 3 bases, and 6 bases lay outside the gene matches. The CDR3 has 12 amino acids. Sequencing was performed with immunoSEQ multiplex PCR; in TCRdb, only in-frame clones are kept and a portion is missing. The data contain about 130,000 clones, around four fifths of them singletons. This clonotype originated in a man between 25 and 39 years old in good health and CMV-seropositive. The chain uses TRBV30 and TRBJ2-1, with TRBD1 matching over 9 bases. The sequenced sample consisted of PBMCs. The CDR3: CAWSWDREGQFF. Written as DNA, the CDR3 is TGTGCCTGGAGCTGGGACAGGGAGGGGCAGTTCTTC.